These 29 T cell receptor beta chains share one sample of origin, sequenced in a study of blood T cell repertoires in COVID-19. Sequencing was performed with immunoSEQ multiplex PCR; in TCRdb, only in-frame clones are kept and a portion is missing. Altogether some 80,000 clones are present, approximately 82% being singletons, with the ten largest covering 20% to 25%. Sequenced material: peripheral blood. The receptors shown here come from a woman aged 45 to 65 with acute or convalescent COVID-19.

The chain uses TRBV18 and TRBJ1-5; D call uncertain. CDR3 length: 14 residues. With 2 bases removed from V and 3 bases from J, the gap between germline ends came to 8 bases. Germline lookup yields CDR1 KGHSH and CDR2 LQKENI. The CDR3 spells CASSPGPHNQPQHF. CDR3 DNA sequence: TGTGCCAGCTCACCAGGCCCGCACAATCAGCCCCAGCATTTT.

V gene TRBV6-2 or TRBV6-3 combines with J gene TRBJ2-7; D call uncertain. V lost 5 bases, J lost 2 bases, and 7 bases lay in between. The CDR3 spans 12 residues. Germline CDR1 reads MNHEY; CDR2 reads SVGEGT. In DNA form, the CDR3 reads TGTGCCAGCAGTCGCGGAACCTACGAGCAGTACTTC. Its protein is CASSRGTYEQYF.

The chain uses TRBV15 and TRBJ1-5; 7 bases fit TRBD1. Looked up from germline, CDR1 is LNHNV and CDR2 is YYDKDF (reference sequence). V lost 1 base and J lost 4; bases outside the gene matches: 10. The CDR3 spans 17 residues. The CDR3 reads CATSRGGLTGRNQPQHF. As DNA, the CDR3 is TGTGCCACCAGCAGAGGGGGCCTGACAGGGAGGAATCAGCCCCAGCATTTT. The variable domain in full, completed from reference TRBV15 and TRBJ1-5, reads DAMVIQNPRYQVTQFGKPVTLSCSQTLNHNVMYWYQQKSSQAPKLLFHYYDKDFNNEADTPDNFQSRRPNTSFCFLDIRSPGLGDTAMYLCATSRGGLTGRNQPQHFGDGTRLSIL.

V and J are TRBV29-1 and TRBJ1-1; TRBD1 might be the D (6 bases). Germline CDR1 SQVTM, CDR2 ANQGSEA. V was cut by 7 bases and J by 6 bases, with 15 bases left in between. The CDR3 has 12 amino acids. The CDR3 protein is CSATRGQAEAFF. The CDR3 nucleotides are TGCAGCGCAACCAGGGGTCAAGCTGAAGCTTTCTTT.

The chain employs TRBV4-1 and TRBJ2-7; 11 positions agree with TRBD2. CDR3 size: 16 residues. V trimming: 0 bases; J trimming: 3 bases; junction bases outside the gene matches: 4. The germline gives CDR1 MGHRA, CDR2 YSYEKL. The chain's CDR3 is CASSQDLAGGLYEQYF. Here the CDR3 DNA reads TGCGCCAGCAGCCAAGATCTAGCGGGGGGACTCTACGAGCAGTACTTC.

The rearrangement joins TRBV5-1 to TRBJ2-1; 7 bases fit TRBD2. V was clipped by 4 bases and J by 8 bases; unmatched bases: 12. The CDR3 spans 15 residues. Germline CDR1 SGHRS, CDR2 YFSETQ. The DNA of the CDR3 is TGCGCCAGCAGCGTATCTAGCGGAAAAAGGGATGAGCAGTTCTTC. Amino acid sequence: CASSVSSGKRDEQFF.

The CDR3 sequence: CASSFPGGPGTYGYTF. In DNA, the CDR3 is TGTGCCAGCAGCTTTCCAGGGGGGCCGGGGACCTATGGCTACACCTTC. V and J are TRBV5-4 and TRBJ1-2; TRBD1 aligns across 7 bases. V shed 2 bases and J 4 bases; nucleotides not matched to a gene: 11. This CDR3 is 16 amino acids long. The germline CDR1 and CDR2 sequences are SGHNT and YYREEE (reference sequence).

CDR3 sequence: CASRLQGWTEAFF. For the CDR3, the DNA is TGTGCCAGCAGGCTACAGGGTTGGACTGAAGCTTTCTTT. V is TRBV3-1 (or the pseudogene TRBV3-2) and J is TRBJ1-1; D perhaps matches TRBD1 (6 bases). The CDR3 has 13 amino acids. Per the germline V gene, CDR1 is LGHDT and CDR2 is YNNKEL (reference sequence). With 6 bases removed from V and 5 bases from J, the gap between germline ends came to 13 bases.

This chain joins TRBV6-6 and TRBJ2-2; TRBD2 matches 10 bases. The germline V gene has CDR1 MNHNY and CDR2 SVGAGI (reference sequence). Trimming removed 5 bases from V and 2 bases from J; junction bases left unmatched: 2. This CDR3 contains 15 residues. This CDR3 is CASSKLAGNTGELFF. CDR3 DNA sequence: TGTGCCAGCAGTAAACTAGCGGGAAACACCGGGGAGCTGTTTTTT.

V usage is TRBV18 and J usage is TRBJ2-2; 7 bases are shared with TRBD2. Germline trimming cut 3 bases from V and 5 bases from J; bases unmatched to any gene: 9. Germline V lookup: CDR1 KGHSH, CDR2 LQKENI. The CDR3 sequence is 16 residues long. The chain's CDR3 is CASSPLASGETGELFF. The CDR3 nucleotides read TGTGCCAGCTCACCGTTGGCTAGCGGAGAGACCGGGGAGCTGTTTTTT.

DNA of the CDR3: TGTGCCAGCTCGGGACTAGCGGGCCCTCGTCTTGAGCAGTACTTC. Translated, it gives CASSGLAGPRLEQYF. The genes are TRBV27 and TRBJ2-7, with TRBD2 identical over 12 bases. CDR1 and CDR2 (germline): MNHEY, SMNVEV (reference sequence). V was pared by 8 bases and J by 7 bases, with 12 bases of the junction left unmatched. The CDR3 covers 15 residues.

The chain couples TRBV5-1 to TRBJ1-2; 12 positions agree with TRBD1. The J segment lost 7 bases and the V segment lost 4 bases, leaving 17 bases of the junction unmatched. CDR3 length equals 18 residues. Germline V CDR1 and CDR2: SGHRS, YFSETQ. The chain's CDR3 is CASSPGPGRGQGAGGYTF. The CDR3 nucleotides are TGCGCCAGCAGCCCCGGTCCGGGGAGGGGACAGGGGGCCGGTGGCTACACCTTC.

V usage is TRBV7-2 and J usage is TRBJ2-7, with 11 positions matching TRBD1. Germline lookup yields CDR1 SGHTA and CDR2 FQGNSA. Trimming removed 5 bases from V and 4 bases from J; junction bases left unmatched: 13. This CDR3 spans 17 amino acids. The CDR3 nucleotides read TGTGCCAGCAGCCATAGGGATTCGGGACAGGGGGTGTACGAGCAGTACTTC. Its translation: CASSHRDSGQGVYEQYF.

The V call is TRBV12-5, the J call TRBJ1-5; the D is unclear. The CDR3 has 14 amino acids. The V gene lost 6 bases and the J gene lost 0 bases, with 9 bases spanning the gap. Germline V gives CDR1 LGHNT, CDR2 FRNRAP. The CDR3, as DNA: TGTGCTAGTGGGGAGGCCTATAGCAATCAGCCCCAGCATTTT. Amino acids: CASGEAYSNQPQHF. The full variable domain, its missing parts supplied by reference TRBV12-5 and TRBJ1-5, is DARVTQTPRHKVTEMGQEVTMRCQPILGHNTVFWYRQTMMQGLELLAYFRNRAPLDDSGMPKDRFSAEMPDATLATLKIQPSEPRDSAVYFCASGEAYSNQPQHFGDGTRLSIL.

The gene calls are TRBV7-2 and TRBJ2-2; possible D gene TRBD2, 5 bases. This CDR3 spans 16 amino acids. Trimming cost V 5 bases and J 1 base, with 14 bases left between them. Per the germline V gene, CDR1 is SGHTA and CDR2 is FQGNSA. For the CDR3, the DNA is TGTGCCAGCAGCCGTTTGGGCCGGGGGAACACCGGGGAGCTGTTTTTT. Protein sequence: CASSRLGRGNTGELFF. Full variable domain (outside the CDR3, taken from reference TRBV7-2 and TRBJ2-2): GAGVSQSPSNKVTEKGKDVELRCDPISGHTALYWYRQSLGQGLEFLIYFQGNSAPDKSGLPSDRFSAERTGGSVSTLTIQRTQQEDSAVYLCASSRLGRGNTGELFFGEGSRLTVL.

The rearrangement links TRBV11-3 to TRBJ2-1, with D maybe TRBD1 (7 bases). This CDR3 has 16 residues. Germline CDR1 SGHNT, CDR2 YENEEA. Trimming cost V 1 base and J 6 bases, with 16 bases left between them. CDR3 DNA: TGTGCCAGCAGCTTAGGCGGGGCAGGGGGGTTCAATGAGCAGTTCTTC. It translates to CASSLGGAGGFNEQFF. Supplemented by reference TRBV11-3 and TRBJ2-1, the full variable domain reads EAGVVQSPRYKIIEKKQPVAFWCNPISGHNTLYWYLQNLGQGPELLIRYENEEAVDDSQLPKDRFSAERLKGVDSTLKIQPAELGDSAVYLCASSLGGAGGFNEQFFGPGTRLTVL.

The chain recombines TRBV18 with TRBJ2-1; D gene uncertain. The CDR3 runs 14 residues. Germline CDR1 KGHSH, CDR2 LQKENI. V dropped 0 bases and J dropped 6 bases, with 9 bases sitting between them. CDR3 coding DNA: TGTGCCAGCTCACCACCGGCAGGCTTCAATGAGCAGTTCTTC. Translating gives CASSPPAGFNEQFF. The whole variable domain, filled in from reference TRBV18 and TRBJ2-1, reads NAGVMQNPRHLVRRRGQEARLRCSPMKGHSHVYWYRQLPEEGLKFMVYLQKENIIDESGMPKERFSAEFPKEGPSILRIQQVVRGDSAAYFCASSPPAGFNEQFFGPGTRLTVL.

This chain joins TRBV3-1 (or the pseudogene TRBV3-2) and TRBJ1-6; no reliable D call. CDR1 LGHDT and CDR2 YNNKEL come from the germline V gene (reference sequence). This CDR3 has 15 residues. V lost 6 bases and J 0 bases, leaving 9 bases between the germline ends. CDR3 bases: TGTGCCAGCAGACCCGCGGGCTCCTATAATTCACCCCTCCACTTT. Translated: CASRPAGSYNSPLHF.

This rearrangement joins TRBV5-4 to TRBJ2-3; tentative D call: TRBD1 (5 bases). The CDR3 length is 15 residues. The germline V and J ends were trimmed by 4 bases and 1 base, with 13 bases remaining between them. Germline assignment: CDR1 SGHNT and CDR2 YYREEE (reference sequence). The CDR3 region is CASSLDGHRTDTQYF. The CDR3 DNA follows: TGTGCCAGCAGCCTCGACGGACACCGCACAGATACGCAGTATTTT.

V is TRBV7-6 and J is TRBJ2-1; possibly TRBD1 for D (6 bases). The CDR3 is 18 residues long. V was clipped by 4 bases and J by 9 bases, with 28 bases between them. Germline V gene sequence: CDR1 SGHVS, CDR2 FNYEAQ. The CDR3 spells CASSSNPPGQNSWGEQFF. CDR3 DNA: TGTGCCAGCAGCTCCAACCCTCCTGGACAGAACTCATGGGGTGAGCAGTTCTTC. The full variable domain, its missing parts supplied by reference TRBV7-6 and TRBJ2-1, is GAGVSQSPRYKVTKRGQDVALRCDPISGHVSLYWYRQALGQGPEFLTYFNYEAQQDKSGLPNDRFSAERPEGSISTLTIQRTEQRDSAMYRCASSSNPPGQNSWGEQFFGPGTRLTVL.

The V call is TRBV7-2, the J call TRBJ1-2, with D possibly matching TRBD1 (6 bases). The CDR3 is made up of 16 amino acids. V lost 1 base, J lost 3 bases, and 15 bases lay in between. The germline gives CDR1 SGHTA, CDR2 FQGNSA. The CDR3 here is CASSLGVGGAYYGYTF. The DNA of the CDR3 is TGTGCCAGCAGCTTAGGGGTAGGGGGTGCATACTATGGCTACACCTTC. The variable domain in full, with the rest retrieved from reference TRBV7-2 and TRBJ1-2, is GAGVSQSPSNKVTEKGKDVELRCDPISGHTALYWYRQSLGQGLEFLIYFQGNSAPDKSGLPSDRFSAERTGGSVSTLTIQRTQQEDSAVYLCASSLGVGGAYYGYTFGSGTRLTVV.

In its sample, this clone was seen a few times. The chain recombines TRBV5-1 with TRBJ2-2; 10 bases match TRBD2. Losses at the gene ends were 4 bases for V and 1 base for J; bases not matched to a gene: 4. Germline V gene data show CDR1 as SGHRS and CDR2 as YFSETQ. This CDR3 spans 16 amino acids. The CDR3 DNA follows: TGCGCCAGCAGCCCCAGACTAGCGGGGAACACCGGGGAGCTGTTTTTT. It is translated as CASSPRLAGNTGELFF.

The gene calls are TRBV12-5 and TRBJ1-1, with 7 positions matching TRBD1. CDR1 LGHNT and CDR2 FRNRAP come from the germline V gene. Losses at the gene ends were 1 base for V and 10 bases for J; bases not matched to a gene: 6. The CDR3 sequence is 13 residues long. CDR3 sequence reads: CASGLDTGVGAFF. CDR3 nucleotides: TGTGCTAGTGGTTTGGATACAGGGGTAGGAGCTTTCTTT. Variable domain in full (rest from reference TRBV12-5 and TRBJ1-1): DARVTQTPRHKVTEMGQEVTMRCQPILGHNTVFWYRQTMMQGLELLAYFRNRAPLDDSGMPKDRFSAEMPDATLATLKIQPSEPRDSAVYFCASGLDTGVGAFFGQGTRLTVV.

This sequence joins TRBV18 and TRBJ1-6; D call uncertain. V was clipped by 3 bases and J by 7 bases, with 7 bases between them. The CDR3 length is 13 residues. Looked up from germline, CDR1 is KGHSH and CDR2 is LQKENI. In nucleotides, the CDR3 is TGTGCCAGCTCACCGGGAGGAAATTCACCCCTCCACTTT. Protein: CASSPGGNSPLHF.

The rearrangement joins TRBV5-1 to TRBJ1-4; 7 bases line up with TRBD1. This CDR3 is 15 amino acids long. CDR1 and CDR2 from the germline V gene are SGHRS and YFSETQ. V lost 3 bases to trimming and J lost 7 bases; unmatched junction nucleotides: 9. The CDR3, as DNA: TGCGCCAGCAGCTCCACTTCAGGGGGGCGTGAAAAACTGTTTTTT. This gives the protein CASSSTSGGREKLFF.

The genes are TRBV5-1 and TRBJ1-1; a weak D match, TRBD1 (5 bases). Trimming removed 3 bases at V and 7 bases at J, with 13 bases between. CDR1 SGHRS and CDR2 YFSETQ come from the germline V gene. The CDR3 has 13 amino acids. For the CDR3, the DNA is TGCGCCAGCAGCTCAACAGGCGCCTTTGAAGCTTTCTTT. It encodes CASSSTGAFEAFF.

The V call is TRBV5-1, the J call TRBJ2-7; 9 positions match TRBD1. After removal of 4 bases from V and 0 bases from J, the junction contained 2 bases not matched to a gene. The germline V gene has CDR1 SGHRS and CDR2 YFSETQ. The CDR3 runs 14 residues. CDR3 nucleotide sequence: TGCGCCAGCAGCCAGACAGGGGGCTCCTACGAGCAGTACTTC. Translating it yields CASSQTGGSYEQYF.

V and J are TRBV9 and TRBJ1-6; tentatively, D is TRBD1 (6 bases). This CDR3 comprises 14 residues. Germline assignment: CDR1 SGDLS and CDR2 YYNGEE. Trimming stripped 4 bases from V and 7 bases from J, with 12 bases between. CDR3 protein: CASSKQGWNSPLHF. CDR3 sequence (DNA): TGTGCCAGCAGCAAGCAGGGGTGGAATTCACCCCTCCACTTT.

The chain carries TRBV27 and TRBJ2-7, with a tentative D call TRBD2 (5 bases). CDR1 is MNHEY and CDR2 is SMNVEV in the germline V gene (reference sequence). V was shortened by 8 bases and J by 5 bases, with 16 bases between the two germline ends. The CDR3 runs to 13 residues. DNA of the CDR3: TGTGCCAGCGCTCCGGGGATTGTCCACGAGCAGTACTTC. This gives the protein CASAPGIVHEQYF.